These T cell receptor beta chains were read from a single sample in a study of long-term antiretroviral therapy in people with HIV. Measured with immunoSEQ multiplex PCR; TCRdb has only the in-frame clones, and not every one. The sample carries about 27,000 clones, around 85% recorded once. The sequenced sample was unsorted PBMCs, obtained 2.3 years after starting antiretroviral therapy. Receptors were obtained from a man aged 35-49 years with HIV. CDR3s include the opening cysteine and the closing phenylalanine or tryptophan. The order of the fields is J gene, V gene, D gene, clone size, CDR3 protein, CDR3 DNA. D genes are given only for firm matches. Clone size is shown for a subset of rows, as once, few, many or a class of expanded clone.

J: TRBJ1-2; V: TRBV11-2; D: -; size: once; CDR3: CASSLDPLGVNYGYTF; DNA: TGTGCCAGCAGCTTAGACCCCTTAGGAGTTAACTATGGCTACACCTTC
J: TRBJ1-2; V: TRBV6-5; D: -; size: -; CDR3: CASRPWTEDGYTF; DNA: TGTGCCAGCAGGCCATGGACAGAGGATGGCTACACCTTC
J: TRBJ2-2; V: TRBV5-1; D: TRBD1; size: -; CDR3: CASTGQGWTGELFF; DNA: TGCGCCAGCACCGGACAGGGTTGGACCGGGGAGCTGTTTTTT
J: TRBJ1-1; V: TRBV6-5; D: -; size: -; CDR3: CASSYSGGQMNTEAFF; DNA: TGTGCCAGCAGTTACTCGGGGGGACAAATGAACACTGAAGCTTTCTTT
J: TRBJ1-1; V: TRBV29-1; D: -; size: -; CDR3: CSVEINTEAFF; DNA: TGCAGCGTTGAAATCAACACTGAAGCTTTCTTT
J: TRBJ2-1; V: TRBV11-1; D: -; size: -; CDR3: CASSFSASLYNEQFF; DNA: TGTGCCAGCAGTTTTAGCGCGAGTTTATACAATGAGCAGTTCTTC
J: TRBJ1-4; V: TRBV9; D: TRBD1; size: -; CDR3: CASSGTGGSEKLFF; DNA: TGTGCCAGCAGCGGGACAGGGGGAAGCGAAAAACTGTTTTTT
J: TRBJ2-3; V: TRBV6-5; D: -; size: -; CDR3: CASSSRPTDTQYF; DNA: TGTGCCAGCAGTTCCCGCCCCACAGATACGCAGTATTTT
J: TRBJ2-7; V: TRBV6-5; D: -; size: -; CDR3: CASSALGTSYEQYF; DNA: TGTGCCAGCAGTGCTCTTGGGACCTCTTACGAGCAGTACTTC
J: TRBJ1-2; V: TRBV6-5; D: -; size: -; CDR3: CASSTGFGYTF; DNA: TGTGCCAGCAGTACAGGGTTCGGGTACACCTTC
J: TRBJ2-1; V: TRBV30; D: -; size: -; CDR3: CAWSEGPSRNEQFF; DNA: TGTGCCTGGAGCGAGGGACCCTCACGGAATGAGCAGTTCTTC
J: TRBJ2-1; V: TRBV19; D: TRBD1; size: -; CDR3: CASEVGTGFDNEQFF; DNA: TGTGCCAGCGAGGTTGGGACAGGGTTTGACAATGAGCAGTTCTTC
J: TRBJ2-1; V: TRBV7-9; D: TRBD2; size: -; CDR3: CASSSTPREVHNEQFF; DNA: TGTGCCAGCAGCTCGACACCTCGGGAGGTACACAATGAGCAGTTCTTC
J: TRBJ1-1; V: TRBV5-6; D: -; size: -; CDR3: CASSLGARSNTEAFF; DNA: TGTGCCAGCAGCTTGGGTGCCAGATCGAACACTGAAGCTTTCTTT
J: TRBJ1-1; V: TRBV6-5; D: -; size: -; CDR3: CASRPSRDTEAFF; DNA: TGTGCCAGCAGGCCGTCCCGGGACACTGAAGCTTTCTTT
J: TRBJ1-1; V: TRBV7-3; D: -; size: -; CDR3: CASSEGGLTEAFF; DNA: TGTGCCAGCAGCGAGGGGGGACTCACTGAAGCTTTCTTT
J: TRBJ1-5; V: TRBV4-1; D: -; size: few; CDR3: CASSPDAHLPNQPQHF; DNA: TGCGCCAGCAGCCCAGATGCCCACCTCCCCAATCAGCCCCAGCATTTT
J: TRBJ1-5; V: TRBV19; D: -; size: once; CDR3: CASTEDRWSNQPQHF; DNA: TGTGCCAGTACCGAAGACAGATGGAGCAATCAGCCCCAGCATTTT
J: TRBJ2-1; V: TRBV30; D: TRBD1; size: -; CDR3: CASRDRAYNEQFF; DNA: TGTGCCTCCCGGGACAGGGCGTACAATGAGCAGTTCTTC
J: TRBJ2-3; V: TRBV19; D: -; size: -; CDR3: CASTQIGGLADTQYF; DNA: TGTGCCAGTACCCAAATAGGGGGGCTCGCAGATACGCAGTATTTT
J: TRBJ2-7; V: TRBV19; D: -; size: -; CDR3: CASTQGKVPYEQYF; DNA: TGTGCCAGTACCCAGGGGAAGGTCCCCTACGAGCAGTACTTC
J: TRBJ1-1; V: TRBV19; D: -; size: -; CDR3: CASSIAGRALGTEAFF; DNA: TGTGCCAGTAGTATTGCTGGGAGGGCCCTAGGCACTGAAGCTTTCTTT
J: TRBJ2-3; V: TRBV5-1; D: -; size: -; CDR3: CASSLSPSDTQYF; DNA: TGCGCCAGCAGCTTGTCCCCTTCCGATACGCAGTATTTT
J: TRBJ1-4; V: TRBV29-1; D: -; size: -; CDR3: CSVRAGTNEKLFF; DNA: TGCAGCGTTCGAGCGGGAACTAATGAAAAACTGTTTTTT
J: TRBJ1-1; V: TRBV27; D: -; size: -; CDR3: CASSLVRDTGTEAFF; DNA: TGTGCCAGCAGTTTAGTAAGGGATACGGGCACTGAAGCTTTCTTT
J: TRBJ2-7; V: TRBV14; D: TRBD1; size: -; CDR3: CASSHRDRARYF; DNA: TGTGCCAGCAGCCACCGTGACAGGGCCCGGTACTTC
J: TRBJ2-7; V: TRBV5-4; D: TRBD2; size: -; CDR3: CASSLVEGLAASQNEQYF; DNA: TGTGCCAGCAGCTTGGTTGAGGGACTAGCGGCCTCTCAAAACGAGCAGTACTTC
J: TRBJ1-2; V: TRBV18; D: -; size: -; CDR3: CASSPGSGDGYTF; DNA: TGTGCCAGCTCACCCGGATCGGGAGATGGCTACACCTTC
J: TRBJ2-2; V: TRBV2; D: -; size: -; CDR3: CASNRVETPGELFF; DNA: TGTGCCAGCAATAGGGTAGAGACACCCGGGGAGCTGTTTTTT
J: TRBJ1-2; V: TRBV29-1; D: -; size: -; CDR3: CSVERGGYTF; DNA: TGCAGCGTTGAGAGGGGTGGCTACACCTTC
J: TRBJ1-6; V: TRBV6-5; D: -; size: -; CDR3: CASSYGQGYYSPLHF; DNA: TGTGCCAGCAGTTACGGTCAGGGGTATTATTCACCCCTCCACTTT
J: TRBJ2-7; V: TRBV5-6; D: -; size: -; CDR3: CASSFGAPYEQYF; DNA: TGTGCCAGCAGCTTTGGCGCCCCTTACGAGCAGTACTTC
J: TRBJ1-5; V: TRBV18; D: -; size: -; CDR3: CASSPYARTANQPQHF; DNA: TGTGCCAGCTCACCTTACGCGCGGACGGCCAATCAGCCCCAGCATTTT
J: TRBJ2-1; V: TRBV19; D: TRBD2; size: -; CDR3: CASSIDRLAGAYNEQFF; DNA: TGTGCCAGTAGTATAGACCGACTAGCGGGGGCCTACAATGAGCAGTTCTTC
J: TRBJ2-7; V: TRBV27; D: -; size: -; CDR3: CASRKGGAYEQYF; DNA: TGTGCCAGCAGGAAAGGGGGGGCCTACGAGCAGTACTTC
J: TRBJ2-1; V: TRBV19; D: TRBD2; size: -; CDR3: CASSISSGSFNEQFF; DNA: TGTGCCAGTAGTATAAGTAGCGGGAGTTTCAATGAGCAGTTCTTC
J: TRBJ2-7; V: TRBV15; D: TRBD1; size: -; CDR3: CATSRTTGDYEQYF; DNA: TGTGCCACCAGCAGAACGACAGGGGACTACGAGCAGTACTTC
J: TRBJ2-3; V: TRBV5-6; D: TRBD2; size: -; CDR3: CASSATSGGAFFADTQYF; DNA: TGTGCCAGCAGCGCGACTAGCGGGGGGGCGTTTTTTGCAGATACGCAGTATTTT
J: TRBJ1-1; V: TRBV7-9; D: -; size: once; CDR3: CASSKRGGTEAFF; DNA: TGTGCCAGCAGCAAGCGTGGGGGCACTGAAGCTTTCTTT
J: TRBJ1-2; V: TRBV2; D: -; size: -; CDR3: CASKDRQSYGYTF; DNA: TGTGCCAGCAAGGACCGACAGAGCTATGGCTACACCTTC
J: TRBJ1-1; V: TRBV5-5; D: -; size: -; CDR3: CASSLDSMNTEAFF; DNA: TGTGCCAGCAGCTTGGACAGTATGAACACTGAAGCTTTCTTT
J: TRBJ2-7; V: TRBV2; D: TRBD2; size: -; CDR3: CASSDGTSGILYEQYF; DNA: TGTGCCAGCAGTGACGGAACTAGCGGAATCCTCTACGAGCAGTACTTC
J: TRBJ2-6; V: TRBV7-9; D: -; size: -; CDR3: CASSLDHAGANVLTF; DNA: TGTGCCAGCAGCTTAGATCACGCTGGGGCCAACGTCCTGACTTTC
J: TRBJ2-2; V: TRBV2; D: TRBD2; size: -; CDR3: CASKEGGGATGELFF; DNA: TGTGCCAGCAAAGAAGGCGGGGGGGCCACCGGGGAGCTGTTTTTT
J: TRBJ2-3; V: TRBV15; D: -; size: -; CDR3: CATSKGPQVDTQYF; DNA: TGTGCCACCAGCAAAGGGCCCCAGGTAGATACGCAGTATTTT
J: TRBJ2-3; V: TRBV27; D: TRBD2; size: -; CDR3: CASSDRLAGADTQYF; DNA: TGTGCCAGCAGTGACCGACTAGCGGGGGCGGATACGCAGTATTTT
J: TRBJ2-1; V: TRBV27; D: -; size: -; CDR3: CASSFRGGPYNEQFF; DNA: TGTGCCAGCAGTTTTCGAGGGGGACCATACAATGAGCAGTTCTTC
J: TRBJ1-2; V: TRBV15; D: -; size: -; CDR3: CATSPFPGGYTF; DNA: TGTGCCACCAGCCCTTTCCCTGGCGGCTACACCTTC
J: TRBJ1-1; V: TRBV18; D: TRBD1; size: -; CDR3: CASSPQGAETEAFF; DNA: TGTGCCAGCTCACCCCAGGGGGCGGAGACTGAAGCTTTCTTT